The 23 T cell receptor beta chains in this list originate from one sample, sequenced in a study of Graves' ophthalmopathy and Graves' hyperthyroidism (dated by TCRdb to 2017 to 2018). TCRdb names Illumina HiSeq 2000 as the instrument used. For repertoire sequencing, the TCR beta CDR3 regions were amplified from RNA transcripts. The first round of RT-PCR was done with HTBI primers and the Qiagen OneStep RT-PCR kit, and was followed by a second round of multiplex PCR, then size selection and purification. TCRdb applied fastp at Q25 and MiXCR to the public reads, then kept only in-frame beta chains. Each CDR3 protein appears once, grouped with its most common genes and DNA. This sample comprises around 1.1 million distinct CDR3 sequences, about 36% of them detected only once. Together, the top ten hold 11% of the sample. Sequenced material: peripheral blood or thyroid tissue (not recorded which). Receptor source: an adult man with Graves' hyperthyroidism.

The J gene is TRBJ2-5, the V gene TRBV5-1; D perhaps matches TRBD2 (6 bases). V was shortened by 4 bases and J by 3 bases, with 10 bases between the two germline ends. Per germline, CDR1 SGHRS and CDR2 YFSETQ. This CDR3 comprises 13 residues. CDR3 residues: CASSRTMKETQYF. DNA for the CDR3: TGCGCCAGCAGCCGGACTATGAAAGAGACCCAGTACTTC.

Many counts were recorded for this clonotype. The V gene is TRBV7-2, the J gene TRBJ2-3; 8 nucleotides line up with TRBD1. Germline V lookup: CDR1 SGHTA, CDR2 FQGNSA. The CDR3 spans 12 residues. Unmatched junction bases numbered 4, after V lost 5 bases and J lost 9 bases. The CDR3 region has the DNA TGTGCCAGCAGCCGGACAGGGCGCACGCAGTATTTT. It is translated as CASSRTGRTQYF.

V gene TRBV29-1 combines with J gene TRBJ2-6, with 11 bases fitting TRBD1. V trimming: 3 bases; J trimming: 3 bases; junction bases outside the gene matches: 7. Germline assignment: CDR1 SQVTM and CDR2 ANQGSEA. This CDR3 has 17 residues. CDR3 sequence (DNA): TGCAGCGTTGAGACAGGGACAGGGGGTGATGGGGCCAACGTCCTGACTTTC. It is translated as CSVETGTGGDGANVLTF.

Many counts were recorded for this clonotype. V gene TRBV7-2 combines with J gene TRBJ2-6, with TRBD2 as a possible D gene (5 bases). There are 16 residues in the CDR3. CDR1 is SGHTA and CDR2 is FQGNSA in the germline V gene. Trimming removed 3 bases from V and 2 bases from J, with 11 bases in between. The DNA of the CDR3 is TGTGCCAGCAGCTTTGGGAGTCTCGCTGGGGCCAACGTCCTGACTTTC. Protein sequence: CASSFGSLAGANVLTF.

The chain recombines TRBV29-1 with TRBJ2-7, with 12 bases that match TRBD2. This CDR3 spans 14 amino acids. V dropped 6 bases and J dropped 7; count of bases not matched to a gene: 10. Per germline, CDR1 SQVTM and CDR2 ANQGSEA. The CDR3 DNA is TGCAGCGTGGCTCGGGCTAGCGGGGGGGGTGAGCAGTACTTC. This gives the protein CSVARASGGGEQYF.

This clonotype was observed at least ten times. The chain recombines TRBV9 with TRBJ1-1; a possible D gene is TRBD1 (5 bases). This CDR3 is built from 13 residues. Germline V lookup: CDR1 SGDLS, CDR2 YYNGEE. The V end lost 5 bases, the J end lost 4 bases, and 12 bases lay between the germline ends. In DNA form, the CDR3 reads TGTGCCAGCAGTAGGGACGGATCCACTGAAGCTTTCTTT. Its protein product is CASSRDGSTEAFF.

There are many counts of this clonotype. The chain uses TRBV7-2 and TRBJ1-2; tentatively, D is TRBD1 (5 bases). The CDR3 runs to 14 residues. Trimming cost V 6 bases and J 5 bases, with 16 bases left between them. The germline V gene has CDR1 SGHTA and CDR2 FQGNSA. Here the CDR3 DNA reads TGTGCCAGCAGTTACCGAGGGGACTTATATGGCTACACCTTC. It encodes CASSYRGDLYGYTF.

This clonotype was seen at least ten times. The chain joins TRBV7-8 to TRBJ2-5; D possibly corresponds to TRBD2 (6 bases). CDR3 length equals 17 residues. Trimming removed 1 base from V and 5 bases from J, with 20 bases in between. The germline CDR1 and CDR2 sequences are SGHVS and FQNEAQ. CDR3: CASSLVAQEGLGETQYF. CDR3 bases: TGTGCCAGCAGCTTAGTAGCCCAGGAGGGCCTGGGGGAGACCCAGTACTTC. Based on the CDR3 plus reference TRBV7-8 and TRBJ2-5, the full variable domain is GAGVSQSPRYKVAKRGQDVALRCDPISGHVSLFWYQQALGQGPEFLTYFQNEAQLDKSGLPSDRFFAERPEGSVSTLKIQRTQQEDSAVYLCASSLVAQEGLGETQYFGPGTRLLVL.

This rearrangement joins TRBV14 to TRBJ1-6, with D possibly TRBD1 on 6 matching bases. Germline V gene lookup returns CDR1 SGHDN and CDR2 FVKESK. This CDR3 has 17 amino acids. The germline V and J ends were trimmed by 4 bases and 4 bases, with 17 bases remaining between them. In nucleotides, the CDR3 is TGTGCCAGCAGCCCAGAGTTGGGGGGGCAATATAATTCACCCCTCCACTTT. Amino acid sequence: CASSPELGGQYNSPLHF.

The chain joins TRBV2 to TRBJ2-7; D uncertain. This CDR3 is 15 amino acids long. The V end lost 6 bases, the J end lost 1 base, and 16 bases lay between the germline ends. From germline, CDR1 is SNHLY and CDR2 FYNNEI. The CDR3 DNA reads TGTGCCAGCAGCCTATTAGGGATTCCTTCCTACGAGCAGTACTTC. Translation: CASSLLGIPSYEQYF.

This clonotype has only a few counts. This chain uses TRBV14 with TRBJ1-2; possible D gene TRBD1, 6 bases. This CDR3 is built from 13 residues. V was shortened by 4 bases and J by 8 bases, with 14 bases between the two germline ends. The germline V gene has CDR1 SGHDN and CDR2 FVKESK. The CDR3 reads CASSLRQDFGYTF. CDR3 nucleotide sequence: TGTGCCAGCAGCCTGCGACAGGACTTCGGCTACACCTTC.

This clonotype showed up many times. V usage is TRBV7-6 and J usage is TRBJ2-7; the match to TRBD2 covers 9 bases. Germline V lookup: CDR1 SGHVS, CDR2 FNYEAQ. This CDR3 spans 16 amino acids. Losses at the gene ends were 3 bases for V and 3 bases for J; bases not matched to a gene: 9. CDR3 loop: CASSLGVAGVVYEQYF. The CDR3 bases are TGTGCCAGCAGCTTGGGGGTAGCGGGAGTTGTCTACGAGCAGTACTTC.

J is TRBJ2-7 and V is TRBV7-9; 7 nucleotides line up with TRBD2. Germline loops: CDR1 SEHNR, CDR2 FQNEAQ (reference sequence). The CDR3 consists of 16 residues. V trimming: 5 bases; J trimming: 4 bases; junction bases outside the gene matches: 14. CDR3 DNA sequence: TGTGCCAGCAGCCCCCCCCTTAGGGGAGGGCCTTACGAGCAGTACTTC. It specifies CASSPPLRGGPYEQYF.

The rearrangement joins TRBV11-2 to TRBJ2-5; D ambiguous. This CDR3 region has 14 residues. The V end lost 3 bases, the J end lost 1 base, and 9 bases lay between the germline ends. Germline assignment: CDR1 SGHAT and CDR2 FQNNGV. For the CDR3, the DNA is TGTGCCAGCAGCTTGTCCGTACCCCAAGAGACCCAGTACTTC. Translated, it gives CASSLSVPQETQYF.

To note about this clonotype: Just one base apart from a much larger clone, this may be a read error. Given the absence of the conserved phenylalanine or tryptophan at the CDR3 end, a read error is likely. This sequence joins TRBV7-9 and TRBJ2-7, with D possibly being TRBD1 (6 bases). CDR1 and CDR2 from the germline V gene are SEHNR and FQNEAQ (reference sequence). This CDR3 is 14 amino acids long. V was shortened by 5 bases and J by 0 bases, with 11 bases between the two germline ends. This chain's CDR3 is CASSADRNSYEQYL. In DNA form, the CDR3 reads TGTGCCAGCAGCGCCGACAGGAACTCCTACGAGCAGTACCTC.

The chain employs TRBV7-2 and TRBJ2-7; 10 nucleotides agree with TRBD2. This CDR3 spans 14 amino acids. Germline-derived CDR1 and CDR2 are SGHTA and FQGNSA. V shed 10 bases, J shed 3 bases, and the junction held 9 bases outside the gene matches. The CDR3 nucleotides read TGTGCCATCATACTAGCGGGGAAAGGCTACGAGCAGTACTTC. Translation: CAIILAGKGYEQYF.

The chain employs TRBV7-9 and TRBJ1-2; 7 nucleotides match TRBD1. Germline CDR1 SEHNR, CDR2 FQNEAQ (reference sequence). V lost 1 base, J lost 2 bases, and 13 bases stayed unmatched. This CDR3 is built from 18 residues. CDR3 sequence reads: CASSLGLQGGFLNYGYTF. CDR3 DNA: TGTGCCAGCAGCTTAGGTTTGCAGGGGGGTTTTCTCAACTATGGCTACACCTTC.

This clonotype has only a few counts. The chain recombines TRBV7-2 with TRBJ1-1; D is possibly TRBD1 (5 bases). V lost 1 base to trimming and J lost 5 bases, with 14 bases between them. The CDR3 runs to 15 residues. Germline V gives CDR1 SGHTA, CDR2 FQGNSA. The CDR3 region is CASSLGRGMGTEAFF. The CDR3, as DNA: TGTGCCAGCAGCTTAGGTAGGGGAATGGGGACTGAAGCTTTCTTT.

This clonotype was detected only a few times. This chain joins TRBV10-2 and TRBJ1-6; no clear D gene. The CDR3 runs to 13 residues. Trimming stripped 2 bases from V and 8 bases from J, with 7 bases between. Germline V gives CDR1 WSHSY, CDR2 SAAADI. The CDR3 spells CASSEPDDSPLHF. CDR3 coding DNA: TGCGCCAGCAGTGAGCCGGACGATTCACCCCTCCACTTT.

The sample holds many counts of this clonotype. The V call is TRBV19, the J call TRBJ1-1; D gene uncertain. V lost 8 bases and J lost 7, with 14 bases in between. Germline-derived CDR1 and CDR2 are LNHDA and SQIVND (reference sequence). The CDR3 extends over 12 amino acids. The CDR3 DNA follows: TGTGCCAGTGGACCCTTGGGCAGTGAAGCTTTCTTT. Encoded protein: CASGPLGSEAFF.

The chain couples TRBV6-5 to TRBJ2-5; unclear D gene. Deletions cut 0 bases from V and 5 bases from J, with 16 bases between. This CDR3 has 16 residues. Germline CDR1 MNHEY, CDR2 SVGAGI. The CDR3 DNA is TGTGCCAGCAGTTACTCCGGGTTCACCAAATGGGAGACCCAGTACTTC. It encodes CASSYSGFTKWETQYF.

This clonotype was found a few times. This chain links TRBV29-1 with TRBJ1-2; D might be TRBD1 (5 bases). With 3 bases removed from V and 2 bases from J, the gap between germline ends came to 16 bases. This CDR3 contains 15 residues. Germline V gene sequence: CDR1 SQVTM, CDR2 ANQGSEA. The CDR3 region has the DNA TGCAGCGTTGACTTTCAGGCAGGGAAAAACTATGGCTACACCTTC. Its translation is CSVDFQAGKNYGYTF. Using reference TRBV29-1 and TRBJ1-2 for the parts outside the CDR3, the full variable domain is SAVISQKPSRDICQRGTSLTIQCQVDSQVTMMFWYRQQPGQSLTLIATANQGSEATYESGFVIDKFPISRPNLTFSTLTVSNMSPEDSSIYLCSVDFQAGKNYGYTFGSGTRLTVV.

This clonotype showed up just a few times. The chain joins TRBV12-3 or TRBV12-4 to TRBJ1-2, with D uncertain. The V and J ends lost 11 bases and 4 bases respectively, with 14 bases between them. CDR3 length: 12 residues. CDR3 in amino acids: CALVSAVYGYTF. The CDR3 coding sequence is TGTGCCCTGGTGAGCGCCGTCTATGGCTACACCTTC.